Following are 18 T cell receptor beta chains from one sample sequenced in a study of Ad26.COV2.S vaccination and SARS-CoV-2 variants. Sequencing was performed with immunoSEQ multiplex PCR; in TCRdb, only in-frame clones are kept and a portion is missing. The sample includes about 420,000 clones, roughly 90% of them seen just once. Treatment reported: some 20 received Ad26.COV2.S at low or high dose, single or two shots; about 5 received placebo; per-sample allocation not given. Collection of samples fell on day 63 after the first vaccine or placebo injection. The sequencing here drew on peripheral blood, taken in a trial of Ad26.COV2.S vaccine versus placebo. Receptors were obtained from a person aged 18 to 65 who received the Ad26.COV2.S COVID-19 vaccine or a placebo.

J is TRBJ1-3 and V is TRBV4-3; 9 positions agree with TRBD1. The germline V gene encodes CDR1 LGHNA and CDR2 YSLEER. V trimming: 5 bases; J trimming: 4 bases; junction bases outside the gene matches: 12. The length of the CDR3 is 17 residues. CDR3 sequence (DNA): TGCGCCAGCAGCTTCGGGACAGGGCTCGAAGCGGGAAACACCATATATTTT. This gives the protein CASSFGTGLEAGNTIYF.

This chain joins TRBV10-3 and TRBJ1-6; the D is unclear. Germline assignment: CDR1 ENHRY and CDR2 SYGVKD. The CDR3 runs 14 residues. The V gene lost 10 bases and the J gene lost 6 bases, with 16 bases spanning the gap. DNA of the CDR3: TGTGCCAGCGAGCCAGGACGGACTAATTCACCCCTCCACTTT. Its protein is CASEPGRTNSPLHF.

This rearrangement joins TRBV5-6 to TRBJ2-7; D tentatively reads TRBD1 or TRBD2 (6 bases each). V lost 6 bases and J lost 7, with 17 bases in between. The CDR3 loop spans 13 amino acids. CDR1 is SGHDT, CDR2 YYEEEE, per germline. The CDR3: CASNPRGLQEQYF. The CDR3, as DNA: TGTGCCAGCAACCCCCGGGGGCTTCAGGAGCAGTACTTC.

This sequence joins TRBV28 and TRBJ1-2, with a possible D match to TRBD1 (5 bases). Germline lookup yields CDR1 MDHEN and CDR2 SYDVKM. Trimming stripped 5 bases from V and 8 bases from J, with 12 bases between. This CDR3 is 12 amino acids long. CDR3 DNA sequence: TGTGCCAGCAGTACCGGGACTAAGGGCTACACCTTC. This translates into CASSTGTKGYTF.

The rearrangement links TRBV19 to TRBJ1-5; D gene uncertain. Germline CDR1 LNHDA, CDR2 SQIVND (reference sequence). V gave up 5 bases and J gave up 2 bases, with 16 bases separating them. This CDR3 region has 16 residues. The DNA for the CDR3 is TGTGCCAGTAGTCAGGCCGTAAGGCGTGGCAATCAGCCCCAGCATTTT. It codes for CASSQAVRRGNQPQHF.

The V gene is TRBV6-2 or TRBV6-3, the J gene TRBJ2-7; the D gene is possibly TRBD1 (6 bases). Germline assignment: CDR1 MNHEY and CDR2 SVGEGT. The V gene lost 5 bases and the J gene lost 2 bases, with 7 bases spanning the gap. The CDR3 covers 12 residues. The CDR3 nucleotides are TGTGCCAGCAGTGACAGGCCCTACGAGCAGTACTTC. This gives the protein CASSDRPYEQYF.

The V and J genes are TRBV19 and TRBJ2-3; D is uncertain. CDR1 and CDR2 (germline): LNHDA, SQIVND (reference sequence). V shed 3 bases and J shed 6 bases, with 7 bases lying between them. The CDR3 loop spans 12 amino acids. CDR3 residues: CASSMETDTQYF. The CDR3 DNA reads TGTGCCAGTAGTATGGAGACGGATACGCAGTATTTT.

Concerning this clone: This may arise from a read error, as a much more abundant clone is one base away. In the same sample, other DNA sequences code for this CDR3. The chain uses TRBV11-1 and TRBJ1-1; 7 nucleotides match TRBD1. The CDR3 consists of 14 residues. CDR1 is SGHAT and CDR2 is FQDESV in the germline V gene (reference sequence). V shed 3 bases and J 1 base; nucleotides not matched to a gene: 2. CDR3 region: CASSLGQPNTEAFF. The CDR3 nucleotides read TGTGCCAGCAGCTTGGGACAGCCGAACACTGAAGCTTTCTTT. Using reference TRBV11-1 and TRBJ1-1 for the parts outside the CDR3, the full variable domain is EAEVAQSPRYKITEKSQAVAFWCDPISGHATLYWYRQILGQGPELLVQFQDESVVDDSQLPKDRFSAERLKGVDSTLKIQPAELGDSAMYLCASSLGQPNTEAFFGQGTRLTVV.

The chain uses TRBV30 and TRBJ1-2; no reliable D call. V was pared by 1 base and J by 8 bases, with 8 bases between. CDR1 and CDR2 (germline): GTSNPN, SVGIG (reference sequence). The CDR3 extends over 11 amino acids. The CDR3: CAWSDLGGYTF. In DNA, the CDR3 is TGTGCCTGGAGTGATCTGGGAGGCTACACCTTC.

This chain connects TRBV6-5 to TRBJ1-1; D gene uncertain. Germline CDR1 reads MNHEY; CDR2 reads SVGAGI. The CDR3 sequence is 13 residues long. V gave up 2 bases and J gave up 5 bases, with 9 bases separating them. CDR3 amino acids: CASSYQRKTEAFF. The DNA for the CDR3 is TGTGCCAGCAGTTACCAGAGAAAGACTGAAGCTTTCTTT.

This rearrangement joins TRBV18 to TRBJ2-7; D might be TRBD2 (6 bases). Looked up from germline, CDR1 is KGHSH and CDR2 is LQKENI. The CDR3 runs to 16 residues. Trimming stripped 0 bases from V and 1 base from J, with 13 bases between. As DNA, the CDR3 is TGTGCCAGCTCACCACCCGTTAGGGCGGGATCCTACGAGCAGTACTTC. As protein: CASSPPVRAGSYEQYF.

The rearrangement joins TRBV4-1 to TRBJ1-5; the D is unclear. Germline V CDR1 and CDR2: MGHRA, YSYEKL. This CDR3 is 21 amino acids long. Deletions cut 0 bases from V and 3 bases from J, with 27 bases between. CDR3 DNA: TGCGCCAGCAGCCAAGATCCACCCCGGTTCCGCGTCCCCTCTGACAATCAGCCCCAGCATTTT. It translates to CASSQDPPRFRVPSDNQPQHF.

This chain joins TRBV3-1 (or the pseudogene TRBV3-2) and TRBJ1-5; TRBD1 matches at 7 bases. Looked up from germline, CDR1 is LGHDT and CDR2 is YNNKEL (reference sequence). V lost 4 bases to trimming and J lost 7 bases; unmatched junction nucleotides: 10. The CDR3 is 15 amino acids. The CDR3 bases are TGTGCCAGCAGCCCCAGGGGGGGCGGAGAGCAGCCCCAGCATTTT. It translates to CASSPRGGGEQPQHF.

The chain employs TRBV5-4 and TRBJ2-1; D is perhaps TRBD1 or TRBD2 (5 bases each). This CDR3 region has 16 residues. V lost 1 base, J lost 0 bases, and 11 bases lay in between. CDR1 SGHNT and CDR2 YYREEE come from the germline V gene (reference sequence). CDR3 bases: TGTGCCAGCAGCTTGTTACGGGGACCCTCCTACAATGAGCAGTTCTTC. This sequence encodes CASSLLRGPSYNEQFF.

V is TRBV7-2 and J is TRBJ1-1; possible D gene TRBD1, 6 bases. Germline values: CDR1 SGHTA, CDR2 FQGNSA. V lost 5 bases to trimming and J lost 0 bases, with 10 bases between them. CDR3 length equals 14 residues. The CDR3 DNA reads TGTGCCAGCAGCGACAGGTGGGTGAACACTGAAGCTTTCTTT. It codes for CASSDRWVNTEAFF. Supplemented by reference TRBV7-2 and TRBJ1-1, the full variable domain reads GAGVSQSPSNKVTEKGKDVELRCDPISGHTALYWYRQSLGQGLEFLIYFQGNSAPDKSGLPSDRFSAERTGGSVSTLTIQRTQQEDSAVYLCASSDRWVNTEAFFGQGTRLTVV.

The CDR3 sequence is CASSSGQPTEAFF. In DNA, the CDR3 is TGTGCCAGCAGTTCCGGACAGCCTACGGAGGCTTTCTTC. V usage is TRBV12-3 or TRBV12-4 and J usage is TRBJ2-1; maybe TRBD1 (6 bases). This CDR3 has 13 amino acids. The V end lost 4 bases, the J end lost 16 bases, and 20 bases lay between the germline ends.

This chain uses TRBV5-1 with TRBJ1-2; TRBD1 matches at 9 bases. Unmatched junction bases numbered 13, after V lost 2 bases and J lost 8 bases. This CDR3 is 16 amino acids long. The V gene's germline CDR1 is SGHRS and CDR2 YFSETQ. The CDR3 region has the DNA TGCGCCAGCAGCTTCACTCGGGACAGGGCCTCTCAGGGCTACACCTTC. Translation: CASSFTRDRASQGYTF. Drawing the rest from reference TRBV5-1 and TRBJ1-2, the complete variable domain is KAGVTQTPRYLIKTRGQQVTLSCSPISGHRSVSWYQQTPGQGLQFLFEYFSETQRNKGNFPGRFSGRQFSNSRSEMNVSTLELGDSALYLCASSFTRDRASQGYTFGSGTRLTVV.

The CDR3 DNA sequence: TGCGCCAGCAGCTACGCCCCGGGGGGCCGGCAGTACTTC. This translates into CASSYAPGGRQYF. The chain uses TRBV5-1 and TRBJ2-7, with a possible D match to TRBD2 (7 bases). Germline assignment: CDR1 SGHRS and CDR2 YFSETQ. The V end lost 3 bases, the J end lost 9 bases, and 16 bases lay between the germline ends. The length of the CDR3 is 13 residues.